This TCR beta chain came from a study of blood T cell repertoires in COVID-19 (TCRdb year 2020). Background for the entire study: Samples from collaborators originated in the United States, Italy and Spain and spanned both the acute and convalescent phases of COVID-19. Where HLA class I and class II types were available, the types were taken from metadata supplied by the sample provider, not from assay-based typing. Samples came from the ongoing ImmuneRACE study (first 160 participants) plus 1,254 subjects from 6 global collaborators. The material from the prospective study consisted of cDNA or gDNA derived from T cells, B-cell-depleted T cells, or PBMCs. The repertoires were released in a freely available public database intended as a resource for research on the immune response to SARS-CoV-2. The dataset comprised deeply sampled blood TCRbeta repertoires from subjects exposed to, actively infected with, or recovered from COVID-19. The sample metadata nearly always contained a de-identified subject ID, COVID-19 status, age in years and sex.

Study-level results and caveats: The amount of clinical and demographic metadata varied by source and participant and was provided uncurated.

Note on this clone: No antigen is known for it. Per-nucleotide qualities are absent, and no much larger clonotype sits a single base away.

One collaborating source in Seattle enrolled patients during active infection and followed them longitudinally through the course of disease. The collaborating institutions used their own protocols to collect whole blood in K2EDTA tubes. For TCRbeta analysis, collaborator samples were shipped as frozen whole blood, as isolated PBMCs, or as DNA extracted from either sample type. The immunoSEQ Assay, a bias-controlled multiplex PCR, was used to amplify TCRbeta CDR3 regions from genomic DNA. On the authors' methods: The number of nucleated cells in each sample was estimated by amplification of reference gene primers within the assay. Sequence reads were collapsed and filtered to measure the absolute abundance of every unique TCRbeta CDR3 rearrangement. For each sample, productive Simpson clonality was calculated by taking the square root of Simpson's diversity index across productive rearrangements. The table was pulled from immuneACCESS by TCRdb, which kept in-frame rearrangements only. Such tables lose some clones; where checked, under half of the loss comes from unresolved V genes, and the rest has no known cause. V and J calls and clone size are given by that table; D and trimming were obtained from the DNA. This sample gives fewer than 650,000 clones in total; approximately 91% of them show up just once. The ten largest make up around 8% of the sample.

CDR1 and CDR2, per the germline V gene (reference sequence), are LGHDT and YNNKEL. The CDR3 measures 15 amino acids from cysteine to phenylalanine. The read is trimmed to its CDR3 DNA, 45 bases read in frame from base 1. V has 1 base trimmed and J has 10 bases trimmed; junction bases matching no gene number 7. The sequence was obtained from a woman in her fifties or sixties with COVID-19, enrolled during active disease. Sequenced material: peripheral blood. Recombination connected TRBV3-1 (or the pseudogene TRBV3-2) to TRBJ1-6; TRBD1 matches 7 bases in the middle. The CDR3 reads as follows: CASSQGSTGHSPLHF. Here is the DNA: TGTGCCAGCAGCCAAGGATCGACAGGGCACTCACCCCTCCACTTT.